The 30 T cell receptor beta chains below come from one sample, sequenced in a study of blood T cell repertoires in COVID-19. Libraries were prepared by immunoSEQ multiplex PCR; TCRdb keeps only in-frame clonotypes and omits some of them. The table shows 200,000 to 250,000 clones, with 80% to 90% occurring only once. Material: peripheral blood. The origin of the receptors is a man between 50 and 59 years old with active or convalescent COVID-19.

This chain links TRBV6-1 with TRBJ1-2; 7 positions match TRBD1. Germline values: CDR1 MNHNS, CDR2 SASEGT. The CDR3 consists of 13 residues. V trimming: 5 bases; J trimming: 4 bases; junction bases outside the gene matches: 4. The chain's CDR3 is CASSSTGSYGYTF. The CDR3 DNA reads TGTGCCAGCAGTTCGACAGGGAGCTATGGCTACACCTTC.

The V and J genes are TRBV21-1 and TRBJ2-7; the table's D call, TRBD2, has no DNA check behind it. TRBV21-1 is deemed a pseudogene. The CDR3 runs to 14 residues. The CDR3 DNA sequence: TGTGCCAGCAGCTCGAGGGACTTGGCAAGGGAGCAGTACGTC. It encodes CASSSRDLAREQYV.

The gene calls are TRBV2 and TRBJ1-1; D might be TRBD1 (5 bases). V was shortened by 5 bases and J by 3 bases, with 13 bases between the two germline ends. The CDR3 is 14 amino acids. Germline CDR1 reads SNHLY; CDR2 reads FYNNEI. The CDR3 loop reads CASSRSGRDTEAFF. The DNA for the CDR3 is TGTGCCAGCAGTAGGTCAGGGAGGGACACTGAAGCTTTCTTT.

The genes are TRBV2 and TRBJ1-2; TRBD1 aligns across 10 bases. The V gene's germline CDR1 is SNHLY and CDR2 FYNNEI. With 3 bases clipped from V and 0 bases from J, the junction kept 4 bases outside the gene matches. The CDR3 runs to 16 residues. The CDR3 DNA sequence: TGTGCCAGCAGTGAGGGGGGGACAGGGGCTAACTATGGCTACACCTTC. Translation gives CASSEGGTGANYGYTF.

For the CDR3, the DNA is TGTGCCAGCAGCGGGGAATACAATCAGCCCCAGCATTTT. This encodes CASSGEYNQPQHF. The V and J genes are TRBV2 and TRBJ1-5; D unclear. The V end was cut by 6 bases, the J end by 3 bases, with 9 bases between. The CDR3 spans 13 residues. CDR1 and CDR2 from the germline V gene are SNHLY and FYNNEI.

The J gene is TRBJ2-1, the V gene TRBV4-1; tentatively, D is TRBD2 (5 bases). This CDR3 comprises 15 residues. V lost 0 bases and J 3 bases, leaving 9 bases between the germline ends. Germline V gene data show CDR1 as MGHRA and CDR2 as YSYEKL. CDR3 residues: CASSQDRTFYNEQFF. CDR3 nucleotides: TGCGCCAGCAGCCAAGACAGGACTTTCTACAATGAGCAGTTCTTC.

The chain links TRBV19 to TRBJ2-3; the match to TRBD2 covers 10 bases. The CDR3 length is 16 residues. Per the germline V gene, CDR1 is LNHDA and CDR2 is SQIVND (reference sequence). Trimming took 3 bases from V and 3 from J; bases not matched to a gene: 6. The CDR3 region is CASSISSGRRTDTQYF. DNA of the CDR3: TGTGCCAGTAGTATTAGTAGCGGGAGGAGGACAGATACGCAGTATTTT. The entire variable domain, with the rest obtained from reference TRBV19 and TRBJ2-3, is as follows: DGGITQSPKYLFRKEGQNVTLSCEQNLNHDAMYWYRQDPGQGLRLIYYSQIVNDFQKGDIAEGYSVSREKKESFPLTVTSAQKNPTAFYLCASSISSGRRTDTQYFGPGTRLTVL.

As to this clone: At the DNA level, this CDR3 is encoded by other sequences in the same sample as well. The rearrangement uses TRBV7-2 and TRBJ2-5; 12 nucleotides line up with TRBD2. Trimming removed 1 base from V and 5 bases from J; junction bases left unmatched: 2. This CDR3 comprises 15 residues. CDR1 is SGHTA and CDR2 is FQGNSA in the germline V gene. CDR3 residues: CASSLGLAGVETQYF. The CDR3 nucleotides read TGTGCCAGCAGCTTAGGACTAGCGGGGGTGGAGACCCAGTACTTC.

The chain links TRBV11-3 to TRBJ2-1; D ambiguous. V was cut by 2 bases and J by 0 bases, with 8 bases left in between. This CDR3 has 15 amino acids. The germline V gene encodes CDR1 SGHNT and CDR2 YENEEA. CDR3 nucleotides: TGTGCCAGCAGCTTATTGGCTGGCTCCTACAATGAGCAGTTCTTC. Amino acids: CASSLLAGSYNEQFF.

The chain links TRBV6-6 to TRBJ2-1; maybe TRBD2 (7 bases). In germline, CDR1 is MNHNY, CDR2 SVGAGI (reference sequence). Trimming stripped 2 bases from V and 8 bases from J, with 16 bases between. CDR3 size: 15 residues. For the CDR3, the DNA is TGTGCCAGCAGTTACCCCTGGGGGGGGGCACATGAGCAGTTCTTC. Amino acid sequence: CASSYPWGGAHEQFF.

The J gene is TRBJ2-7, the V gene TRBV27; D remains ambiguous. V was cut by 5 bases and J by 4 bases, with 15 bases left in between. Germline V gene data show CDR1 as MNHEY and CDR2 as SMNVEV (reference sequence). The CDR3 has 14 residues. DNA of the CDR3: TGTGCCAGCAGTCCCCACAGAAACCGTTACGAGCAGTACTTC. Amino acids: CASSPHRNRYEQYF.

This clone appeared once. The CDR3 DNA sequence: TGTGCCAGCAGCACCCAGACTAGCGGGAGCGGAGAGACCCAGTACTTC. Protein sequence: CASSTQTSGSGETQYF. V is TRBV7-9 and J is TRBJ2-5; 12 bases line up with TRBD2. The V gene end was trimmed by 5 bases and the J gene end by 4 bases; junction bases not matched to a gene: 8. The CDR3 contains 16 residues. The germline gives CDR1 SEHNR, CDR2 FQNEAQ (reference sequence).

The chain is built from TRBV23-1 and TRBJ1-6, with TRBD1 as a possible D gene (5 bases). TRBV23-1 is recorded as an ORF, its role being uncertain. The CDR3 consists of 15 residues. V was clipped by 7 bases and J by 2 bases, with 12 bases between them. The CDR3 here is CASTRGVAYNSPLHF. CDR3 DNA: TGCGCCAGCACCCGGGGGGTTGCCTATAATTCACCCCTCCACTTT.

In this sample, this clone turned up once. V and J are TRBV6-2 or TRBV6-3 and TRBJ2-2; tentative D call: TRBD2 (6 bases). CDR1 is MNHEY, CDR2 SVGEGT, per germline. The CDR3 spans 16 residues. V lost 0 bases to trimming and J lost 6 bases, with 14 bases between them. CDR3 DNA sequence: TGTGCCAGCAGTTACTCCTGGAGGGCTAGGGCCGGGGAGCTGTTTTTT. Protein product: CASSYSWRARAGELFF.

The V and J genes are TRBV5-6 and TRBJ2-7; perhaps TRBD2 as D (6 bases). The CDR3 is made up of 13 amino acids. The ends were cut back, 4 bases at V and 4 bases at J, with 12 bases in the middle. CDR1 and CDR2 from the germline V gene are SGHDT and YYEEEE. Here the CDR3 reads CASSVGLMYEQYV. CDR3 nucleotides: TGTGCCAGCAGCGTGGGACTGATGTACGAGCAGTACGTC.

This chain joins TRBV2 and TRBJ1-2, with D possibly being TRBD1 (5 bases). V lost 5 bases and J 8 bases, leaving 15 bases between the germline ends. CDR1 is SNHLY and CDR2 is FYNNEI in the germline V gene. CDR3 length equals 13 residues. The CDR3 sequence is CASSPQGAGGYTF. The CDR3 coding sequence is TGTGCCAGCAGTCCACAAGGGGCCGGCGGCTACACCTTC.

The chain combines TRBV19 with TRBJ2-4; 7 bases are a match to TRBD1. Germline CDR1 LNHDA, CDR2 SQIVND (reference sequence). This CDR3 has 16 amino acids. The trim removed 4 bases at V and 0 bases at J, leaving 6 bases unmatched. The CDR3, as DNA: TGTGCCAGTAGTACCCGACAGGGTTTAGCCAAAAACATTCAGTACTTC. It encodes CASSTRQGLAKNIQYF.

This chain links TRBV9 with TRBJ1-6, with no clear D. The CDR3 loop spans 14 amino acids. The germline gives CDR1 SGDLS, CDR2 YYNGEE. V dropped 7 bases and J dropped 4 bases, with 12 bases sitting between them. The CDR3, as DNA: TGTGCCAGCCCACATCCCCGTTATAATTCACCCCTCCACTTT. Its translation is CASPHPRYNSPLHF.

CDR3 protein: CASSEFGAGGSEAFF. In DNA form, the CDR3 reads TGTGCCAGCAGTGAATTTGGGGCAGGGGGGTCTGAAGCTTTCTTT. The chain is built from TRBV25-1 and TRBJ1-1, with 7 bases identical to TRBD1. This CDR3 is built from 15 residues. The germline V gene encodes CDR1 MGHDK and CDR2 SYGVNS. V was pared by 1 base and J by 6 bases, with 8 bases of the junction left unmatched.

The J gene is TRBJ1-3, the V gene TRBV9; 10 bases match TRBD1. Trimming cost V 4 bases and J 3 bases; bases outside gene matches: 7. Germline assignment: CDR1 SGDLS and CDR2 YYNGEE. The CDR3 runs 16 residues. CDR3 in DNA: TGTGCCAGCAGCCCTGGGACAGGGGTTGTTGGAAACACCATATATTTT. Encoded protein: CASSPGTGVVGNTIYF. The variable domain in full, with the rest retrieved from reference TRBV9 and TRBJ1-3, is DSGVTQTPKHLITATGQRVTLRCSPRSGDLSVYWYQQSLDQGLQFLIQYYNGEERAKGNILERFSAQQFPDLHSELNLSSLELGDSALYFCASSPGTGVVGNTIYFGEGSWLTVV.

The chain employs TRBV2 and TRBJ2-3, with D possibly matching TRBD2 (5 bases). Germline V gives CDR1 SNHLY, CDR2 FYNNEI. The CDR3 is 13 residues long. The V gene lost 6 bases and the J gene lost 6 bases, with 13 bases spanning the gap. CDR3 in amino acids: CASRRETQDTQYF. The CDR3 region has the DNA TGTGCCAGCAGGAGGGAAACCCAGGATACGCAGTATTTT. Looking up the rest from reference TRBV2 and TRBJ2-3 gives the full variable domain: EPEVTQTPSHQVTQMGQEVILRCVPISNHLYFYWYRQILGQKVEFLVSFYNNEISEKSEIFDDQFSVERPDGSNFTLKIRSTKLEDSAMYFCASRRETQDTQYFGPGTRLTVL.

V gene TRBV10-3 combines with J gene TRBJ1-5; 9 bases fit TRBD1. V shed 6 bases and J 4 bases; nucleotides not matched to a gene: 1. CDR3 size: 13 residues. Germline lookup yields CDR1 ENHRY and CDR2 SYGVKD. The CDR3 sequence: CAIRGTGNQPQHF. The CDR3 nucleotides read TGTGCCATCAGAGGGACAGGGAATCAGCCCCAGCATTTT.

The genes are TRBV7-9 and TRBJ2-2; D call uncertain. The CDR3 is 15 residues long. Germline CDR1 is SEHNR and CDR2 is FQNEAQ (reference sequence). V was cut by 1 base and J by 7 bases, with 13 bases left in between. This CDR3 reads CASSLGVTVDGELFF. CDR3 coding DNA: TGTGCCAGCAGCTTAGGCGTCACGGTAGACGGGGAGCTGTTTTTT. Looking up the rest from reference TRBV7-9 and TRBJ2-2 gives the full variable domain: DTGVSQNPRHKITKRGQNVTFRCDPISEHNRLYWYRQTLGQGPEFLTYFQNEAQLEKSRLLSDRFSAERPKGSFSTLEIQRTEQGDSAMYLCASSLGVTVDGELFFGEGSRLTVL.

The chain uses TRBV4-3 and TRBJ1-2, with D possibly being TRBD1 (5 bases). Trimming removed 1 base from V and 4 bases from J, with 13 bases in between. This CDR3 contains 15 residues. Germline V lookup: CDR1 LGHNA, CDR2 YSLEER. CDR3 DNA: TGCGCCAGCAGCCAAGGGGTCAGGGCTGGCTATGGCTACACCTTC. Amino acid sequence: CASSQGVRAGYGYTF.

This chain joins TRBV19 and TRBJ1-5, with 7 bases aligning to TRBD1. The CDR3 is made up of 16 amino acids. The V segment lost 9 bases and the J segment 1 base; nucleotides outside the gene matches: 12. Germline V lookup: CDR1 LNHDA, CDR2 SQIVND (reference sequence). In DNA form, the CDR3 reads TGTGCCAGCTCCCAGGGGGATTATCAGAGCAATCAGCCCCAGCATTTT. This sequence encodes CASSQGDYQSNQPQHF.

This chain uses TRBV11-2 with TRBJ2-7; TRBD2 is a possible D gene (6 bases). CDR3 length: 14 residues. V was cut by 2 bases and J by 4 bases, with 12 bases left in between. Germline values: CDR1 SGHAT, CDR2 FQNNGV. Here the CDR3 DNA reads TGTGCCAGCAGCTTACGGAGGGCCGTTTACGAGCAGTACTTC. This translates into CASSLRRAVYEQYF.

The CDR3 is CASSLATGPSSGNTIYF. As DNA, the CDR3 is TGTGCCAGCAGCTTAGCGACAGGCCCGAGCTCTGGAAACACCATATATTTT. V is TRBV7-2 and J is TRBJ1-3, with a weak D call TRBD1 (6 bases). The length of the CDR3 is 17 residues. The germline V and J ends were trimmed by 0 bases and 0 bases, with 12 bases remaining between them. In germline, CDR1 is SGHTA, CDR2 FQGNSA.

V is TRBV6-6 and J is TRBJ1-4; the match to TRBD1 covers 10 bases. After removal of 2 bases from V and 10 bases from J, the junction contained 4 bases not matched to a gene. This CDR3 contains 14 residues. The germline V gene encodes CDR1 MNHNY and CDR2 SVGAGI (reference sequence). CDR3 amino acids: CASSYGTGALKLFF. The CDR3 nucleotides read TGTGCCAGCAGTTACGGGACAGGGGCCCTAAAACTGTTTTTT.

The chain couples TRBV6-5 to TRBJ1-1; no firm D call. In germline, CDR1 is MNHEY, CDR2 SVGAGI. This CDR3 comprises 13 residues. Trimming cost V 6 bases and J 4 bases, with 12 bases left between them. The CDR3 sequence is CASSHGEGTEAFF. DNA for the CDR3: TGTGCCAGCAGCCACGGAGAGGGCACTGAAGCTTTCTTT.

In this sample, this clone turned up a few times. V gene TRBV7-9 combines with J gene TRBJ2-7, with TRBD2 matching over 9 bases. The CDR3 sequence is 16 residues long. Germline CDR1 and CDR2: SEHNR and FQNEAQ (reference sequence). With 1 base clipped from V and 1 base from J, the junction kept 5 bases outside the gene matches. The DNA for the CDR3 is TGTGCCAGCAGCTTAGATATCGGACTAGCGTCCTACGAGCAGTACTTC. It translates to CASSLDIGLASYEQYF.